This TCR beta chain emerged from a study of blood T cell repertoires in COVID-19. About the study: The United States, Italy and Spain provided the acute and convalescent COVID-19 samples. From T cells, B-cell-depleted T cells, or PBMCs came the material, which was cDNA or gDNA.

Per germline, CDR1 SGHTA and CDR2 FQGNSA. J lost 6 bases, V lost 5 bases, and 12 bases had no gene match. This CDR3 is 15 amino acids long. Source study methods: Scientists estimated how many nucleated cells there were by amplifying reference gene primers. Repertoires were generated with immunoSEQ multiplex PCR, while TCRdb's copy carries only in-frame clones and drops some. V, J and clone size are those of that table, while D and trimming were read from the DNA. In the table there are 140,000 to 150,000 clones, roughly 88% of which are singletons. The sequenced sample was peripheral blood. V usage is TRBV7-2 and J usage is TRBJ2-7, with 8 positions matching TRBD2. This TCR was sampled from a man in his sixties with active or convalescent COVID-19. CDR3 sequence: CASSPGGREAFEQYF. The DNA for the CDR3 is TGTGCCAGCAGCCCGGGAGGGCGGGAGGCATTCGAGCAGTACTTC.